A single sample is the source of the 32 T cell receptor beta chains below, sequenced in a study of cytomegalovirus exposure and HLA in healthy donors. Both 60 Vbeta primers and 13 Jbeta primers went into the PCR. Only in-frame clones appear in the TCRdb table, and some are missing; sequencing was by immunoSEQ multiplex PCR. The sample gives 120,000 or so clones, about 80% of which show up once; roughly 9.3% is in the top ten. The source material was PBMCs. The origin of the receptors is a woman between 50 and 59 years old in good health and CMV-seropositive.

The chain joins TRBV7-2 to TRBJ1-1; TRBD1 matches at 7 bases. The CDR3 loop spans 14 amino acids. The junction had 3 bases not matched to a gene; V was cut back by 1 base and J by 4 bases. From germline, CDR1 is SGHTA and CDR2 FQGNSA. CDR3 in amino acids: CASSLGGQSTEAFF. The DNA for the CDR3 is TGTGCCAGCAGCTTAGGGGGACAGTCCACTGAAGCTTTCTTT.

This clone was seen just once. This chain links TRBV11-2 with TRBJ1-1; the D gene is possibly TRBD1 (5 bases). V lost 5 bases to trimming and J lost 7 bases, with 11 bases between them. The CDR3 runs 12 residues. From germline, CDR1 is SGHAT and CDR2 FQNNGV. CDR3 sequence (DNA): TGTGCCAGCAGCCCCTGGGACTTTGAAGCTTTCTTT. This sequence encodes CASSPWDFEAFF.

The chain has TRBV2 and TRBJ2-3; D gene uncertain. The germline V gene has CDR1 SNHLY and CDR2 FYNNEI. The CDR3 runs to 13 residues. The V gene lost 5 bases and the J gene lost 5 bases, with 11 bases spanning the gap. CDR3 in amino acids: CASSFLAGDTQYF. Written as DNA, the CDR3 is TGTGCCAGCAGTTTCCTCGCCGGAGATACGCAGTATTTT.

The rearrangement joins TRBV25-1 to TRBJ2-7; the match to TRBD2 covers 7 bases. V was pared by 5 bases and J by 5 bases, with 9 bases of the junction left unmatched. This CDR3 has 14 residues. CDR1 and CDR2 from the germline V gene are MGHDK and SYGVNS. The CDR3 bases are TGTGCCAGCAGTCCTACGGGAGGTGTTAACGAGCAGTACTTC. Translated: CASSPTGGVNEQYF.

The chain has TRBV4-2 and TRBJ2-7; 7 bases map to TRBD2. Trimming cost V 4 bases and J 0 bases; bases outside gene matches: 12. The germline CDR1 and CDR2 sequences are LGHNA and YNFKEQ. This CDR3 is 17 amino acids long. The chain's CDR3 is CASSPHVGGGPSYEQYF. The CDR3 nucleotides are TGTGCCAGCAGCCCACATGTCGGGGGAGGGCCCTCCTACGAGCAGTACTTC.

This clone was counted once. The chain has TRBV21-1 and TRBJ2-5; no check of the table's D call, TRBD2, against the DNA was made. TRBV21-1 is a pseudogene locus. CDR3 length: 13 amino acids. This CDR3 is CASRGGRQETQYF. The CDR3 coding sequence is TGTGCCAGCCGGGGGGGGCGCCAGGAGACCCAGTACTTC.

The chain couples TRBV7-8 to TRBJ2-7; a possible D gene is TRBD1 (7 bases). The V gene's germline CDR1 is SGHVS and CDR2 FQNEAQ. This CDR3 is 15 amino acids long. V was cut by 2 bases and J by 2 bases, with 13 bases left in between. The CDR3 protein is CASSLFTGEAYEQYF. The CDR3 DNA sequence: TGTGCCAGCAGCTTATTTACAGGGGAGGCCTACGAGCAGTACTTC.

The rearrangement links TRBV18 to TRBJ1-6; perhaps TRBD1 as D (5 bases). CDR1 is KGHSH and CDR2 is LQKENI in the germline V gene. V was trimmed by 6 bases and J by 5 bases, leaving 14 bases between them. CDR3 length: 15 amino acids. CDR3 coding DNA: TGTGCCAGCTCCCCAGCCGGGGGAGATAATTCACCCCTCCACTTT. This codes for CASSPAGGDNSPLHF.

J is TRBJ1-4 and V is TRBV9; D is unclear. V lost 4 bases, J lost 5 bases, and 15 bases lay in between. The CDR3 sequence is 15 residues long. Per germline, CDR1 SGDLS and CDR2 YYNGEE. CDR3 in amino acids: CASSPREVPNEKLFF. The CDR3 nucleotides are TGTGCCAGCAGCCCGAGAGAGGTGCCCAATGAAAAACTGTTTTTT. Based on the CDR3 plus reference TRBV9 and TRBJ1-4, the full variable domain is DSGVTQTPKHLITATGQRVTLRCSPRSGDLSVYWYQQSLDQGLQFLIQYYNGEERAKGNILERFSAQQFPDLHSELNLSSLELGDSALYFCASSPREVPNEKLFFGSGTQLSVL.

The gene calls are TRBV29-1 and TRBJ2-1; no clear D. The CDR3 contains 15 residues. Germline loops: CDR1 SQVTM, CDR2 ANQGSEA. V dropped 6 bases and J dropped 0 bases, with 15 bases sitting between them. In DNA form, the CDR3 reads TGCAGCGTCCCATTGCGTGAGAGCTCCTACAATGAGCAGTTCTTC. It yields the protein CSVPLRESSYNEQFF.

This clone was seen more than once but under ten times. The V gene is TRBV18, the J gene TRBJ2-7; D may be TRBD1 (6 bases). V was shortened by 3 bases and J by 0 bases, with 12 bases between the two germline ends. The CDR3 length is 15 residues. Germline CDR1 and CDR2: KGHSH and LQKENI. CDR3 region: CASSPTQGSSYEQYF. The CDR3 region has the DNA TGTGCCAGCTCACCCACCCAGGGGAGCTCCTACGAGCAGTACTTC. Looking up the rest from reference TRBV18 and TRBJ2-7 gives the full variable domain: NAGVMQNPRHLVRRRGQEARLRCSPMKGHSHVYWYRQLPEEGLKFMVYLQKENIIDESGMPKERFSAEFPKEGPSILRIQQVVRGDSAAYFCASSPTQGSSYEQYFGPGTRLTVT.

The chain recombines TRBV7-8 with TRBJ1-5; D remains unclear. Deletions cut 1 base from V and 3 bases from J, with 10 bases between. There are 15 residues in the CDR3. Germline CDR1 SGHVS, CDR2 FQNEAQ. The CDR3 bases are TGTGCCAGCAGCTTAGGCAGGATGGACAATCAGCCCCAGCATTTT. Translation gives CASSLGRMDNQPQHF. Supplemented by reference TRBV7-8 and TRBJ1-5, the full variable domain reads GAGVSQSPRYKVAKRGQDVALRCDPISGHVSLFWYQQALGQGPEFLTYFQNEAQLDKSGLPSDRFFAERPEGSVSTLKIQRTQQEDSAVYLCASSLGRMDNQPQHFGDGTRLSIL.

The chain joins TRBV9 to TRBJ2-1; possibly TRBD2 for D (5 bases). The V and J ends lost 0 bases and 3 bases respectively, with 10 bases between them. The CDR3 spans 15 residues. Germline values: CDR1 SGDLS, CDR2 YYNGEE. DNA for the CDR3: TGTGCCAGCAGCGTAGGAGGGAGCCTCTACAATGAGCAGTTCTTC. Its translation is CASSVGGSLYNEQFF.

J is TRBJ1-1 and V is TRBV30; D uncertain. The CDR3 runs 13 residues. The V end was cut by 0 bases, the J end by 1 base, with 6 bases between. The V gene's germline CDR1 is GTSNPN and CDR2 SVGIG (reference sequence). This chain's CDR3 is CAWSVSENTEAFF. CDR3 sequence (DNA): TGTGCCTGGAGTGTGTCAGAGAACACTGAAGCTTTCTTT.

The chain uses TRBV28 and TRBJ2-1; 15 bases line up with TRBD2. Germline CDR1 reads MDHEN; CDR2 reads SYDVKM. The CDR3 totals 15 residues. The V and J ends lost 6 bases and 6 bases, in that order; junction bases with no gene match: 3. CDR3: CASSRTSGGVNEQFF. The DNA for the CDR3 is TGTGCCAGCAGCCGGACTAGCGGGGGGGTCAATGAGCAGTTCTTC.

This sequence joins TRBV6-1 and TRBJ1-2, with unresolved D. CDR3 length: 16 amino acids. The germline CDR1 and CDR2 sequences are MNHNS and SASEGT. Between the trimmed V and J ends, which lost 1 base and 3 bases, there was a span of 15 bases. Here the CDR3 DNA reads TGTGCCAGCAGTGAAGAGACGGGAAGGTGGGACTATGGCTACACCTTC. Translation gives CASSEETGRWDYGYTF.

This clone was observed a single time. The chain uses TRBV23-1 and TRBJ2-2; 9 bases line up with TRBD1. TRBV23-1 is designated an ORF whose function remains uncertain. Trimming at V came to 6 bases and at J to 8 bases, leaving 22 bases not matched to a gene. CDR3 length equals 19 residues. This CDR3 is CASRQHRGPFLSNVGELFF. DNA for the CDR3: TGCGCCAGCAGACAACACAGGGGGCCGTTTTTGTCGAATGTGGGGGAGCTGTTTTTT.

This chain links TRBV9 with TRBJ2-5, with 11 bases that match TRBD2. The trim removed 6 bases at V and 1 base at J, leaving 8 bases unmatched. The CDR3 is made up of 16 amino acids. Germline CDR1 is SGDLS and CDR2 is YYNGEE. The DNA of the CDR3 is TGTGCCAGCACCCAAGGGACTAGCGGATTCCAAGAGACCCAGTACTTC. This gives the protein CASTQGTSGFQETQYF. The whole variable domain, remainder taken from reference TRBV9 and TRBJ2-5, is DSGVTQTPKHLITATGQRVTLRCSPRSGDLSVYWYQQSLDQGLQFLIQYYNGEERAKGNILERFSAQQFPDLHSELNLSSLELGDSALYFCASTQGTSGFQETQYFGPGTRLLVL.

The rearrangement joins TRBV7-2 to TRBJ1-2; D uncertain. Trimming removed 5 bases at V and 4 bases at J, with 14 bases between. CDR3 length: 14 residues. CDR1 and CDR2 from the germline V gene are SGHTA and FQGNSA. Here the CDR3 reads CASSPDSPTYGYTF. The CDR3 DNA follows: TGTGCCAGCAGCCCAGATTCCCCCACCTATGGCTACACCTTC. Complete variable domain (other parts from reference TRBV7-2 and TRBJ1-2): GAGVSQSPSNKVTEKGKDVELRCDPISGHTALYWYRQSLGQGLEFLIYFQGNSAPDKSGLPSDRFSAERTGGSVSTLTIQRTQQEDSAVYLCASSPDSPTYGYTFGSGTRLTVV.

This chain links TRBV5-4 with TRBJ2-6; possibly TRBD1 for D (5 bases). The CDR3 is made up of 16 amino acids. The ends were cut back, 2 bases at V and 0 bases at J, with 9 bases in the middle. Germline CDR1 SGHNT, CDR2 YYREEE (reference sequence). The CDR3 DNA sequence: TGTGCCAGCAGCTTTTCCAGGGACTCTGGGGCCAACGTCCTGACTTTC. Protein sequence: CASSFSRDSGANVLTF. Drawing the rest from reference TRBV5-4 and TRBJ2-6, the complete variable domain is ETGVTQSPTHLIKTRGQQVTLRCSSQSGHNTVSWYQQALGQGPQFIFQYYREEENGRGNFPPRFSGLQFPNYSSELNVNALELDDSALYLCASSFSRDSGANVLTFGAGSRLTVL.

This clone appeared a single time. V gene TRBV4-3 combines with J gene TRBJ2-7; 7 nucleotides agree with TRBD2. Trimming at V came to 1 base and at J to 4 bases, leaving 16 bases not matched to a gene. This CDR3 has 18 amino acids. CDR1 LGHNA and CDR2 YSLEER come from the germline V gene. CDR3 coding DNA: TGCGCCAGCAGCCAAGTGATAGCGGGTCTTAGCCTAACTTACGAGCAGTACTTC. It codes for CASSQVIAGLSLTYEQYF.

V usage is TRBV29-1 and J usage is TRBJ2-1, with D perhaps TRBD2 (6 bases). CDR1 SQVTM and CDR2 ANQGSEA come from the germline V gene. The V and J ends lost 7 bases and 1 base respectively, with 8 bases between them. The CDR3 is 12 amino acids. In DNA, the CDR3 is TGCAGCGCCCGGGGGTCCTACAATGAGCAGTTCTTC. Its translation: CSARGSYNEQFF.

The chain carries TRBV10-3 and TRBJ1-3; 7 bases fit TRBD1. The CDR3 runs to 16 residues. Germline CDR1 reads ENHRY; CDR2 reads SYGVKD. After removal of 2 bases from V and 0 bases from J, the junction contained 4 bases not matched to a gene. This CDR3 reads CAISERTGSSGNTIYF. The CDR3 DNA reads TGTGCCATCAGTGAGAGGACAGGATCCTCTGGAAACACCATATATTTT.

The gene calls are TRBV7-2 and TRBJ2-5; 13 bases fit TRBD2. Germline V gene data show CDR1 as SGHTA and CDR2 as FQGNSA. V trimming: 5 bases; J trimming: 5 bases; junction bases outside the gene matches: 14. The CDR3 is made up of 18 amino acids. As DNA, the CDR3 is TGTGCCAGCAGCCCACCCCCCGGGACTAGCGGGATTTGGGAGACCCAGTACTTC. Its protein product is CASSPPPGTSGIWETQYF.

The rearrangement joins TRBV7-9 to TRBJ1-2; 7 bases align to TRBD1. CDR1 is SEHNR, CDR2 FQNEAQ, per germline (reference sequence). J gave up 8 bases and V 4 bases, and 10 bases lay outside the gene matches. There are 14 residues in the CDR3. The CDR3: CASSSTGLRWGYTF. Written as DNA, the CDR3 is TGTGCCAGCAGCTCGACAGGGCTTCGCTGGGGCTACACCTTC.

The V gene is TRBV5-4, the J gene TRBJ1-1; D gene uncertain. CDR1 and CDR2 from the germline V gene are SGHNT and YYREEE (reference sequence). The CDR3 extends over 14 amino acids. Trimming took 0 bases from V and 4 from J, leaving 10 bases between them. The CDR3: CASSLDTSGTEAFF. CDR3 bases: TGTGCCAGCAGCTTGGACACATCGGGCACTGAAGCTTTCTTT.

V usage is TRBV2 and J usage is TRBJ2-1, with D tentatively TRBD2 (6 bases). This CDR3 region has 14 residues. Germline loops: CDR1 SNHLY, CDR2 FYNNEI. The V end was cut by 5 bases, the J end by 0 bases, with 8 bases between. This CDR3 is CASSISGSYNEQFF. CDR3 nucleotides: TGTGCCAGCAGTATTAGCGGCTCCTACAATGAGCAGTTCTTC.

The CDR3 sequence is CASSPQGLANEKLFF. CDR3 nucleotides: TGCGCCAGCAGCCCACAGGGGTTGGCTAATGAAAAACTGTTTTTT. The V call is TRBV5-1, the J call TRBJ1-4; 7 positions agree with TRBD1. This CDR3 has 15 residues. Germline values: CDR1 SGHRS, CDR2 YFSETQ. Trimming cost V 4 bases and J 3 bases; bases outside gene matches: 6. Supplemented by reference TRBV5-1 and TRBJ1-4, the full variable domain reads KAGVTQTPRYLIKTRGQQVTLSCSPISGHRSVSWYQQTPGQGLQFLFEYFSETQRNKGNFPGRFSGRQFSNSRSEMNVSTLELGDSALYLCASSPQGLANEKLFFGSGTQLSVL.

V and J are TRBV4-1 and TRBJ1-5; a weak D match, TRBD1 (6 bases). The CDR3 extends over 17 amino acids. V gave up 0 bases and J gave up 0 bases, with 12 bases separating them. Germline assignment: CDR1 MGHRA and CDR2 YSYEKL. The CDR3 sequence is CASSQDFGGLSNQPQHF. The CDR3 coding sequence is TGCGCCAGCAGCCAAGATTTTGGGGGCCTTAGCAATCAGCCCCAGCATTTT.

This chain joins TRBV4-2 and TRBJ2-5, with 10 bases fitting TRBD2. CDR1 is LGHNA and CDR2 is YNFKEQ in the germline V gene. CDR3 length: 19 amino acids. J lost 1 base, V lost 3 bases, and 14 bases had no gene match. CDR3 sequence (DNA): TGTGCCAGCAGCCAGCTACATCCCTTAGCGGGGGGTACCCAAGAGACCCAGTACTTC. It translates to CASSQLHPLAGGTQETQYF.

This clone was seen more than once but under ten times. The chain joins TRBV4-1 to TRBJ2-3; 8 nucleotides line up with TRBD1. The length of the CDR3 is 16 residues. The junction had 10 bases not matched to a gene; V was cut back by 3 bases and J by 5 bases. Germline V gives CDR1 MGHRA, CDR2 YSYEKL. The chain's CDR3 is CASSHPDGQGEDTQYF. The CDR3, as DNA: TGCGCCAGCAGCCATCCCGACGGACAGGGAGAAGATACGCAGTATTTT.

The V call is TRBV7-9, the J call TRBJ2-3; TRBD2 agrees at 7 bases. The CDR3 is 15 amino acids. J gave up 0 bases and V 1 base, and 1 base lay outside the gene matches. Per the germline V gene, CDR1 is SEHNR and CDR2 is FQNEAQ (reference sequence). The CDR3 reads CASSLVGGSTDTQYF. In nucleotides, the CDR3 is TGTGCCAGCAGCTTAGTCGGGGGGAGCACAGATACGCAGTATTTT.